This TCR beta chain was sequenced in a study of human CD8 memory T cell subsets. Study-wide results and caveats: Estimation by Chao1 suggested that stem-like memory T cells had more diversity than did precursor exhausted T cells. Only one chain type (the T cell receptor beta chain) was sequenced in this study.

A word on this clonotype: What it recognizes is unknown.

CDR1 is LGHDT, CDR2 YNNKEL, per germline (reference sequence). The length of the CDR3 is 17 residues. By UMI-labeled 5' RACE, the TCR beta libraries were made. Original processing methods: Clonotype content per TCR beta library ranged between about 2,800 and 20,000 functional CDR3 beta clonotypes. TCRdb processed the 5' RACE reads again and assigns one entry to each CDR3 protein, with no DNA. The V and J calls were determined by TCRdb, not by the authors. The sample holds 9,500 to 12,000 distinct CDR3 sequences. Enriched by negative magnetic separation, total CD8+ T cells were obtained. The sample taken for sequencing was CD8+ T cells from PBMCs. This TCR was sampled from a human donor in good health. V is TRBV3-1 and J is TRBJ2-1; TCRdb's D call of TRBD1 is untestable without DNA. The CDR3 is CASSQGPGQGVYNEQFF.